The 30 T cell receptor beta chains listed next were all sequenced from one sample in a study of shared clonotypes between healthy human individuals. Sequencing used immunoSEQ multiplex PCR; TCRdb keeps in-frame clones, though not all of them. The sample has some 1 million clones; under 80% are singletons. Sequenced input: memory CD4+ T cells sorted from blood. The subset here: CD45RA-negative fraction. These receptors all stem from a man between 18 and 35 years old in good health.

The J gene is TRBJ1-2, the V gene TRBV25-1; TRBD1 matches at 9 bases. CDR1 is MGHDK, CDR2 SYGVNS, per germline. CDR3 size: 14 residues. With V trimmed by 4 bases and J by 5 bases, 5 bases remained unmatched. DNA for the CDR3: TGTGCCAGCAGTGGGGACAGGGCCCCTTATGGCTACACCTTC. Its translation is CASSGDRAPYGYTF.

The J gene is TRBJ1-1, the V gene TRBV27; D is undetermined. Germline CDR1 reads MNHEY; CDR2 reads SMNVEV (reference sequence). The length of the CDR3 is 13 residues. V gave up 6 bases and J gave up 1 base, with 9 bases separating them. DNA for the CDR3: TGTGCCAGCAGAAACCACAAGAACACTGAAGCTTTCTTT. Its protein is CASRNHKNTEAFF.

The gene calls are TRBV27 and TRBJ1-6; no firm D call. This CDR3 comprises 14 residues. Trimming pared 7 bases from V and 7 bases from J, leaving 14 bases between. Germline loops: CDR1 MNHEY, CDR2 SMNVEV (reference sequence). The CDR3 is CASKKKELNSPLHF. The CDR3 DNA sequence: TGTGCCAGCAAAAAAAAAGAGCTCAATTCACCCCTCCACTTT.

Notes on this clone: One end of the junction varies from germline; a read error may be responsible. V gene TRBV5-1 combines with J gene TRBJ2-2; either TRBD1 or TRBD2 may supply D (5 bases each). Germline values: CDR1 SGHRS, CDR2 YFSETQ. This CDR3 is built from 14 residues. As DNA, the CDR3 is TGCGCCAGCAGGTTGGACATTGCGGGCGGGGAGCTGTTTTTT. Protein product: CASRLDIAGGELFF.

This sequence joins TRBV18 and TRBJ1-6, with D possibly matching TRBD1 (5 bases). Germline CDR1 KGHSH, CDR2 LQKENI. The CDR3 spans 15 residues. V was shortened by 3 bases and J by 2 bases, with 8 bases between the two germline ends. The CDR3 protein is CASSPSGTYNSPLHF. The CDR3 DNA is TGTGCCAGCTCACCGTCAGGGACCTATAATTCACCCCTCCACTTT.

This clone was observed a few times. The chain couples TRBV29-1 to TRBJ1-1, with D perhaps TRBD1 (6 bases). There are 14 residues in the CDR3. CDR1 SQVTM and CDR2 ANQGSEA come from the germline V gene. V lost 8 bases and J lost 1, with 17 bases in between. The CDR3 is CSTLGGGRNTEAFF. CDR3 in DNA: TGCAGCACCCTAGGAGGGGGAAGGAACACTGAAGCTTTCTTT.

The chain employs TRBV30 and TRBJ1-5; a weak D match, TRBD1 (5 bases). CDR3 length equals 13 residues. The germline V gene encodes CDR1 GTSNPN and CDR2 SVGIG (reference sequence). The ends were cut back, 3 bases at V and 5 bases at J, with 11 bases in the middle. The CDR3 here is CAWRATGDQPQHF. Here the CDR3 DNA reads TGTGCCTGGAGAGCAACAGGTGATCAGCCCCAGCATTTT.

The J gene is TRBJ2-7, the V gene TRBV2; D is unclear. V lost 8 bases, J lost 6 bases, and 14 bases lay in between. The CDR3 runs 12 residues. Germline V gene lookup returns CDR1 SNHLY and CDR2 FYNNEI. This chain's CDR3 is CASQLTRLEQYF. The DNA of the CDR3 is TGTGCCAGCCAATTGACGAGGCTCGAGCAGTACTTC. The full variable domain, its missing parts supplied by reference TRBV2 and TRBJ2-7, is EPEVTQTPSHQVTQMGQEVILRCVPISNHLYFYWYRQILGQKVEFLVSFYNNEISEKSEIFDDQFSVERPDGSNFTLKIRSTKLEDSAMYFCASQLTRLEQYFGPGTRLTVT.

The chain links TRBV5-4 to TRBJ2-3, with 15 bases fitting TRBD2. Germline V CDR1 and CDR2: SGHNT, YYREEE (reference sequence). Germline trimming cut 4 bases from V and 6 bases from J; bases unmatched to any gene: 6. The CDR3 length is 16 residues. CDR3 in DNA: TGTGCCAGCAGCCTCTATGGACTAGCGGGAGGGGATACGCAGTATTTT. Translated, it gives CASSLYGLAGGDTQYF. Full variable domain (remainder filled in from reference TRBV5-4 and TRBJ2-3): ETGVTQSPTHLIKTRGQQVTLRCSSQSGHNTVSWYQQALGQGPQFIFQYYREEENGRGNFPPRFSGLQFPNYSSELNVNALELDDSALYLCASSLYGLAGGDTQYFGPGTRLTVL.

The rearrangement links TRBV4-2 to TRBJ1-1; the D gene is possibly TRBD1 (5 bases). CDR1 and CDR2 (germline): LGHNA, YNFKEQ. The V and J ends lost 1 base and 0 bases respectively, with 15 bases between them. The CDR3 length is 17 residues. The CDR3 DNA reads as TGTGCCAGCAGCCAAGTACCTGGGGCCAGCTTGAACACTGAAGCTTTCTTT. Translating it yields CASSQVPGASLNTEAFF.

This clone was seen ten or more times. V usage is TRBV5-4 and J usage is TRBJ2-1, with D tentatively TRBD1 (6 bases). There are 14 residues in the CDR3. Trimming took 3 bases from V and 2 from J, leaving 9 bases between them. Germline V gives CDR1 SGHNT, CDR2 YYREEE (reference sequence). The CDR3 sequence is CASSSRDTYNEQFF. The CDR3 DNA sequence: TGTGCCAGCAGCTCCCGGGACACCTACAATGAGCAGTTCTTC.

This chain uses TRBV5-1 with TRBJ2-7; 7 positions match TRBD2. The CDR3 spans 14 residues. V trimming: 4 bases; J trimming: 3 bases; junction bases outside the gene matches: 7. CDR1 SGHRS and CDR2 YFSETQ come from the germline V gene. The CDR3 sequence is CASSPPLANYEQYF. The CDR3 DNA reads as TGCGCCAGCAGCCCCCCACTAGCGAACTACGAGCAGTACTTC. Based on the CDR3 plus reference TRBV5-1 and TRBJ2-7, the full variable domain is KAGVTQTPRYLIKTRGQQVTLSCSPISGHRSVSWYQQTPGQGLQFLFEYFSETQRNKGNFPGRFSGRQFSNSRSEMNVSTLELGDSALYLCASSPPLANYEQYFGPGTRLTVT.

This chain connects TRBV27 to TRBJ1-5, with a weak D call TRBD1 (5 bases). V lost 0 bases and J 7 bases, leaving 13 bases between the germline ends. Germline V gene sequence: CDR1 MNHEY, CDR2 SMNVEV (reference sequence). The CDR3 loop spans 15 amino acids. The CDR3 DNA follows: TGTGCCAGCAGTTTATCAGGGGCATTAAACCAGCCCCAGCATTTT. Protein: CASSLSGALNQPQHF.

This clone was counted only a few times. J is TRBJ2-1 and V is TRBV15, with 12 nucleotides matching TRBD2. CDR3 length: 18 amino acids. The germline gives CDR1 LNHNV, CDR2 YYDKDF (reference sequence). V trimming: 4 bases; J trimming: 4 bases; junction bases outside the gene matches: 11. The CDR3 region is CATSTRTSGKLRYNEQFF. For the CDR3, the DNA is TGTGCCACCAGCACCCGGACTAGCGGGAAACTTCGGTACAATGAGCAGTTCTTC.

The V gene is TRBV28, the J gene TRBJ2-1; D might be TRBD1 (5 bases). Looked up from germline, CDR1 is MDHEN and CDR2 is SYDVKM. V lost 2 bases to trimming and J lost 8 bases, with 28 bases between them. This CDR3 is built from 19 residues. CDR3 in DNA: TGTGCCAGCAGTTTAAGTCTCGCCAGGGTTGAAGGGGTACGAGATGAGCAGTTCTTC. This codes for CASSLSLARVEGVRDEQFF.

The chain employs TRBV11-2 and TRBJ2-1; the D is unclear. There are 14 residues in the CDR3. The V and J ends lost 2 bases and 3 bases respectively, with 8 bases between them. Per germline, CDR1 SGHAT and CDR2 FQNNGV. CDR3 nucleotides: TGTGCCAGCAGCTTACAGCTGGACTACAATGAGCAGTTCTTC. As protein: CASSLQLDYNEQFF.

In this sample, this clone turned up a few times. CDR3 nucleotides: TGTGCCAGCAGTGATGGTTACCTGAACACCGGGGAGCTGTTTTTT. Protein: CASSDGYLNTGELFF. This chain links TRBV25-1 with TRBJ2-2; D is uncertain. CDR3 size: 15 residues. V lost 3 bases and J lost 1, with 9 bases in between. Germline-derived CDR1 and CDR2 are MGHDK and SYGVNS.

The chain carries TRBV7-3 and TRBJ2-1; D possibly corresponds to TRBD1 (6 bases). CDR3 length equals 15 residues. Germline CDR1 SGHTA, CDR2 FQGTGA. V shed 5 bases and J shed 0 bases, with 11 bases lying between them. CDR3 DNA: TGTGCCAGCAGCAAGGACAGAAGCTCCTACAATGAGCAGTTCTTC. Translated, it gives CASSKDRSSYNEQFF.

Remarks on this clone: Within the sample, other DNA sequences also encode this same CDR3. The rearrangement links TRBV5-1 to TRBJ2-5, with TRBD1 matching over 8 bases. J was trimmed by 3 bases and V by 0 bases; bases with no gene match: 1. Germline CDR1 reads SGHRS; CDR2 reads YFSETQ. CDR3 length: 14 amino acids. The CDR3 nucleotides are TGCGCCAGCAGCTTGGGGACAGGGAAAGAGACCCAGTACTTC. Its protein is CASSLGTGKETQYF.

This chain uses TRBV13 with TRBJ1-4; tentative D call: TRBD1 (5 bases). Trimming stripped 6 bases from V and 5 bases from J, with 16 bases between. The CDR3 has 15 amino acids. CDR1 is PRHDT, CDR2 FYEKMQ, per germline (reference sequence). CDR3: CASRKSGGGNEKLFF. The CDR3 nucleotides read TGTGCCAGCAGAAAGTCCGGTGGGGGGAATGAAAAACTGTTTTTT.

The CDR3 DNA follows: TGTGCCAGCAATCTGCGGGAGCACCTAAACAATGAGCAGTTCTTC. It yields the protein CASNLREHLNNEQFF. This chain links TRBV6-1 with TRBJ2-1, with 7 positions matching TRBD2. Germline CDR1 reads MNHNS; CDR2 reads SASEGT. The CDR3 consists of 15 residues. The V gene end was trimmed by 7 bases and the J gene end by 5 bases; junction bases not matched to a gene: 11.

V gene TRBV6-6 combines with J gene TRBJ2-7; D is perhaps TRBD1 (6 bases). Germline V gives CDR1 MNHNY, CDR2 SVGAGI (reference sequence). The CDR3 totals 13 residues. Between the trimmed V and J ends, which lost 6 bases and 4 bases, there was a span of 13 bases. The CDR3 protein is CASSGVQGYEQYF. The CDR3 DNA follows: TGTGCCAGCAGCGGAGTACAGGGTTACGAGCAGTACTTC.

A note on this clone: A much larger clone lies one base from this, so it may be a read error. Other DNA sequences in the same sample also yield this CDR3. The gene calls are TRBV29-1 and TRBJ2-7; D unresolved. CDR1 SQVTM and CDR2 ANQGSEA come from the germline V gene. This CDR3 spans 11 amino acids. The DNA for the CDR3 is TGCAGCGTTGAATCTTTCTACGAGCAATACTTC. This gives the protein CSVESFYEQYF.

The rearrangement joins TRBV27 to TRBJ2-7, with 9 bases aligning to TRBD2. CDR1 and CDR2 (germline): MNHEY, SMNVEV (reference sequence). J lost 5 bases, V lost 10 bases, and 9 bases had no gene match. The CDR3 runs 13 residues. DNA of the CDR3: TGTGCCACCAGCGAGCGGGGGGCTCACGAGCAGTACTTC. Translation gives CATSERGAHEQYF.

The V and J genes are TRBV5-8 and TRBJ1-5; 7 bases match TRBD1. The germline V gene encodes CDR1 SGHTS and CDR2 YDEGEE. V shed 5 bases, J shed 7 bases, and the junction held 9 bases outside the gene matches. The length of the CDR3 is 14 residues. The CDR3, as DNA: TGTGCCAGCAGTTCCGACAGGGTGGGCCAGCCCCAGCATTTT. This gives the protein CASSSDRVGQPQHF.

The J gene is TRBJ2-1, the V gene TRBV5-1; D is uncertain. Germline CDR1 is SGHRS and CDR2 is YFSETQ. V was cut by 0 bases and J by 4 bases, with 14 bases left in between. The CDR3 is 16 amino acids. The CDR3 loop reads CASSLGVGGPYNEQFF. The CDR3 region has the DNA TGCGCCAGCAGCTTGGGGGTCGGTGGGCCTTACAATGAGCAGTTCTTC.

J is TRBJ1-2 and V is TRBV5-1; 10 positions match TRBD1. CDR1 is SGHRS, CDR2 YFSETQ, per germline. V shed 3 bases, J shed 4 bases, and the junction held 21 bases outside the gene matches. The length of the CDR3 is 20 residues. CDR3 sequence: CASSWGRGATGGAGSYGYTF. The CDR3 bases are TGCGCCAGCAGCTGGGGCCGGGGGGCGACAGGGGGCGCGGGTTCCTATGGCTACACCTTC.

The chain is built from TRBV6-1 and TRBJ2-1, with D hard to call. V lost 5 bases to trimming and J lost 4 bases, with 12 bases between them. Per the germline V gene, CDR1 is MNHNS and CDR2 is SASEGT. The CDR3 runs 14 residues. Here the CDR3 reads CASSWTTRYNEQFF. Here the CDR3 DNA reads TGTGCCAGCAGTTGGACGACCCGATACAATGAGCAGTTCTTC.

This clone has only a few counts. This chain connects TRBV6-5 to TRBJ2-6; the D is unclear. CDR3 length: 13 residues. Germline assignment: CDR1 MNHEY and CDR2 SVGAGI. Trimming left V 7 bases short and J 0 bases short, with 4 bases between. CDR3 in DNA: TGTGCCAGCATTCTCTCTGGGGCCAACGTCCTGACTTTC. Translating gives CASILSGANVLTF.

The chain links TRBV5-1 to TRBJ2-3; D remains ambiguous. Trimming left V 2 bases short and J 0 bases short, with 10 bases between. The CDR3 has 15 amino acids. Germline-derived CDR1 and CDR2 are SGHRS and YFSETQ. This chain's CDR3 is CASSLSSMSTDTQYF. Written as DNA, the CDR3 is TGCGCCAGCAGCTTATCCAGTATGAGCACAGATACGCAGTATTTT.